This T cell receptor (beta chain) was recovered during a study of blood T cell repertoires in COVID-19 (TCRdb year 2020). About the study as a whole: Samples from collaborators originated in the United States, Italy and Spain and spanned both the acute and convalescent phases of COVID-19. The prospective study material was composed of cDNA or gDNA derived from T cells, B-cell-depleted T cells, or PBMCs. The dataset comprised deeply sampled blood TCRbeta repertoires from subjects exposed to, actively infected with, or recovered from COVID-19. The repertoires were made available in a free public database intended to serve as a resource for research on the immune response to SARS-CoV-2. Samples came from the ongoing ImmuneRACE study (first 160 participants) plus 1,254 subjects from 6 global collaborators. A de-identified subject ID, COVID-19 status, age in years and sex were almost always included in the sample metadata. HLA class I and class II types, where available, came from metadata supplied by the sample provider rather than from assay-based typing. Study-wide conclusions, independent of this receptor: The amount of clinical and demographic metadata varied by source and participant and was provided uncurated.

At one collaborating source in Seattle, patients were enrolled during active infection and were followed longitudinally through the course of disease. The collaborating institutions used their own protocols to collect whole blood in K2EDTA tubes. Collaborator samples were shipped for TCRbeta analysis as frozen whole blood, isolated PBMCs, or DNA extracted from either sample type. The immunoSEQ Assay, a bias-controlled multiplex PCR, was used to amplify TCRbeta CDR3 regions from genomic DNA. The authors' pipeline ran thus. Within the assay, amplification of reference gene primers was used to estimate how many nucleated cells each sample contained. Sequence reads were collapsed and filtered to measure the absolute abundance of every unique TCRbeta CDR3 rearrangement. For each sample, productive Simpson clonality was calculated as the square root of Simpson's diversity index across productive rearrangements. What TCRdb holds here is the immuneACCESS table cut down to in-frame rearrangements. Part of the clones is not present; checked against another copy, under half of the missing clones reflect an unresolved V gene, and the others are unexplained. The V and J calls and clone size were taken over from that table, and D and trimming were inferred from the DNA. The sample yields 180,000 or so clones; about four fifths were counted once. The ten most abundant clones make up 8% to 13% of the sample.

CDR1 and CDR2 (LNHDA, SQIVND) derive from the germline V gene (reference sequence). The CDR3, from cysteine to phenylalanine, totals 14 residues. Kept here is only the CDR3 DNA, which spans 42 bases and is read in frame from base 1. The V end loses 4 bases and the J end loses 4 bases, and a stretch of 13 bases separates them. For this clone: The antigen it binds to is not known. Base qualities are not recorded, but no much larger clone differs from it by a single base.

The chain is assembled from TRBV19 and TRBJ1-2; perhaps TRBD1 is the D gene, with 6 bases matching. Input material: peripheral blood. This receptor was taken from a woman aged 35 to 49 with COVID-19, enrolled during active disease. The DNA sequence is TGTGCCAGTAGTAGAACAGGACAGTTCTATGGCTACACCTTC. It is translated as CASSRTGQFYGYTF.